The 8 T cell receptor beta chains in this list originate from one sample, sequenced in a study of T cell responses to AZD1222 COVID-19 vaccine. Produced via immunoSEQ multiplex PCR; TCRdb's table is partial and in-frame only. This sample has around 99,000 clones; approximately 88% occur once, and the top ten carry around 13%. Specimen: peripheral blood, collected on day 0 of MenACWY control vaccination. These receptors were collected from an adult in good health.

The rearrangement links TRBV5-4 to TRBJ2-3; TRBD1 matches at 11 bases. CDR1 and CDR2 (germline): SGHNT, YYREEE (reference sequence). This CDR3 has 15 residues. V was pared by 4 bases and J by 4 bases, with 5 bases of the junction left unmatched. DNA of the CDR3: TGTGCCAGCAGCACACGGACAGGGGGCCCAGATACGCAGTATTTT. Translated, it gives CASSTRTGGPDTQYF.

CDR3 sequence (DNA): TGTGCCAGCAGCTCGAGGACAGGGCAAGAGACCCAGTACTTC. It is translated as CASSSRTGQETQYF. The V and J genes are TRBV7-2 and TRBJ2-5; the match to TRBD1 covers 8 bases. After removal of 4 bases from V and 2 bases from J, the junction contained 3 bases not matched to a gene. The CDR3 is made up of 14 amino acids. Germline assignment: CDR1 SGHTA and CDR2 FQGNSA.

This chain links TRBV4-3 with TRBJ2-5; no reliable D call. Trimming shortened V by 1 base and J by 9 bases, and 15 bases separated the two germline ends. CDR3 length: 14 amino acids. The V gene's germline CDR1 is LGHNA and CDR2 YSLEER. The CDR3 coding sequence is TGCGCCAGCAGCCAAGGGGTCGAGGCGTCATCCCAGTACTTC. This encodes CASSQGVEASSQYF.

The chain links TRBV2 to TRBJ1-1; no clear D gene. Trimming removed 2 bases at V and 5 bases at J, with 15 bases between. CDR1 and CDR2 from the germline V gene are SNHLY and FYNNEI. The CDR3 loop spans 15 amino acids. CDR3: CASSERLQRDTEAFF. Written as DNA, the CDR3 is TGTGCCAGCAGTGAAAGGCTACAGAGGGATACTGAAGCTTTCTTT.

This sequence joins TRBV5-1 and TRBJ1-3; possibly TRBD1 for D (5 bases). Trimming took off 2 bases at V and 4 bases at J, with 10 bases between the two ends. The CDR3 loop spans 14 amino acids. The germline gives CDR1 SGHRS, CDR2 YFSETQ. The CDR3 DNA sequence: TGCGCCAGCAGCTTTACCGGGGGAGGAAACACCATATATTTT. It yields the protein CASSFTGGGNTIYF.

V gene TRBV7-2 combines with J gene TRBJ1-3, with TRBD1 identical over 10 bases. The CDR3 is 18 residues long. Unmatched junction bases numbered 9, after V lost 4 bases and J lost 0 bases. Germline V gene lookup returns CDR1 SGHTA and CDR2 FQGNSA. The CDR3 sequence is CASSSPGTGALSGNTIYF. The CDR3 nucleotides read TGTGCCAGCAGCTCACCCGGGACAGGGGCCCTCTCTGGAAACACCATATATTTT.

V usage is TRBV19 and J usage is TRBJ1-1, with D perhaps matching TRBD1 (5 bases). Germline V gives CDR1 LNHDA, CDR2 SQIVND (reference sequence). Trimming took off 9 bases at V and 1 base at J, with 15 bases between the two ends. The CDR3 spans 14 residues. The chain's CDR3 is CASTPGGQNTEAFF. The CDR3 region has the DNA TGTGCCAGCACCCCCGGGGGTCAGAACACTGAAGCTTTCTTT.

The J gene is TRBJ2-2, the V gene TRBV6-5; D not resolved. Germline loops: CDR1 MNHEY, CDR2 SVGAGI. The CDR3 has 15 residues. V lost 5 bases and J 6 bases, leaving 16 bases between the germline ends. The CDR3 bases are TGTGCCAGCAGTACCCAAAGACATTACTCCGGGGAGCTGTTTTTT. This encodes CASSTQRHYSGELFF.